The T cell receptor beta chain described here comes from a study of shared T cell receptors in the human thymus. Profiled with immunoSEQ multiplex PCR; TCRdb holds only in-frame clones, not every one. The data hold about 380,000 clones, with 95% observed a single time. Germline-derived CDR1 and CDR2 are MGHDK and SYGVNS. The CDR3 length is 14 residues. Deletions cut 3 bases from V and 5 bases from J, with 13 bases between. The chain couples TRBV25-1 to TRBJ2-5; maybe TRBD2 (5 bases). The sequence came from a human donor. Sequencing used thymocytes. DNA for the CDR3: TGTGCCAGCAGTGACTCAACTAGGCTCGAGACCCAGTACTTC. Its protein product is CASSDSTRLETQYF.